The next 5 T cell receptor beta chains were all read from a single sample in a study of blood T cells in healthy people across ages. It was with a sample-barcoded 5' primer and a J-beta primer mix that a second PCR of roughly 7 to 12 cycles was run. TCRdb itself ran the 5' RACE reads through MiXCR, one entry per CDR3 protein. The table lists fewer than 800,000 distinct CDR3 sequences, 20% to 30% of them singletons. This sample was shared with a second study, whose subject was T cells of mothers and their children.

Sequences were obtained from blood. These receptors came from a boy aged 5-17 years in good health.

The CDR3 DNA is TGTGCCAGCAGTTTAGGGTTTCTTGGGGAAAACACCATATATTTT. Residues: CASSLGFLGENTIYF. The gene calls are TRBV12-3 or TRBV12-4 and TRBJ1-3; no reliable D call. The CDR3 spans 15 residues. Between the trimmed V and J ends, which lost 1 base and 6 bases, there was a span of 13 bases.

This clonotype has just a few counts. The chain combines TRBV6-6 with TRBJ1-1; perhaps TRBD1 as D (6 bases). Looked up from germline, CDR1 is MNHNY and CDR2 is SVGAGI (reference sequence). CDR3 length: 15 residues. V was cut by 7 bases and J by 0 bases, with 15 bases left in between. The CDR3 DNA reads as TGTGCCAGCACTGGGAGACAGGCAATGAACACTGAAGCTTTCTTT. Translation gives CASTGRQAMNTEAFF.

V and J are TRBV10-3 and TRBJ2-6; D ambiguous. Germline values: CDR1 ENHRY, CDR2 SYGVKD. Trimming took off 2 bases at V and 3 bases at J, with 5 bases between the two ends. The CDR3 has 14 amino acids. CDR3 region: CAISEVVGANVLTF. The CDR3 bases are TGTGCCATCAGTGAGGTGGTTGGGGCCAACGTCCTGACTTTC.

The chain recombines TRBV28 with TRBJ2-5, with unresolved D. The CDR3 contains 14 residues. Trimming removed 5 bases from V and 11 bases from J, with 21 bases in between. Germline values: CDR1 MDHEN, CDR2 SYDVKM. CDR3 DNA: TGTGCCAGCAGTGGAGCGAGGACCTACTACGGGCAGTACTTC. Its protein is CASSGARTYYGQYF.

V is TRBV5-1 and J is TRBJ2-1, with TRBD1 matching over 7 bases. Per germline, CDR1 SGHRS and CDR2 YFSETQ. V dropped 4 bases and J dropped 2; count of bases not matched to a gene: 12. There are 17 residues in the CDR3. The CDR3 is CASSGYNDRAPYNEQFF. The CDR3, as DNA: TGCGCCAGCAGCGGCTACAACGACAGGGCACCCTACAATGAGCAGTTCTTC.